Listed below are T cell receptor beta chains from one sample, sequenced in a study of T cell clonotyping in hematopoietic cell transplantation. Data came from immunoSEQ multiplex PCR; TCRdb stores just in-frame clones and leaves some out. The table shows approximately 10,000 clones, with roughly half occurring only once. The specimen was PBMCs, collected 30 days after allogeneic stem cell transplant. The receptor source for this set is a male patient aged 50 or older who had an allogeneic stem cell transplant from an unrelated donor, so the T cells may come from the graft donor. Some clones in this sample may be carry-over from other donors' samples. CDR3s include the opening cysteine and the closing phenylalanine or tryptophan. D genes are given only for firm matches. For some rows the clone size is stated as once, few or many, or as a class when expanded; others skip it.

d_gene	v_gene	abundance	len	j_gene	CDR3nt	CDR3aa
.	TRBV6-6	few	15	TRBJ1-1	TGTGCCAGCAGTTATGCAAGGCAGATGAACACTGAAGCTTTCTTT	CASSYARQMNTEAFF
.	TRBV4-3	.	14	TRBJ1-2	TGCGCCAGCAGCCCGGCCGACAGGCACTATGGCTACACCTTC	CASSPADRHYGYTF
.	TRBV2	.	12	TRBJ1-5	TGTGCCAGCAGTGAAGGGAATCAGCCCCAGCATTTT	CASSEGNQPQHF
.	TRBV19	.	15	TRBJ2-3	TGTGCCAGTAGTATAGGCGGGGCTGGGACAGATACGCAGTATTTT	CASSIGGAGTDTQYF
.	TRBV6-5	few	13	TRBJ2-7	TGTGCCAGCAGTTACTCGTACGCCTACGAGCAGTACTTC	CASSYSYAYEQYF
.	TRBV25-1	.	14	TRBJ1-1	TGTGCCAGCAGTGCACTAAACATGAACACTGAAGCTTTCTTT	CASSALNMNTEAFF
.	TRBV28	.	11	TRBJ1-1	TGTGCCAGCTTAGGGGACACTGAAGCTTTCTTT	CASLGDTEAFF
.	TRBV30	.	13	TRBJ1-2	TGTGCCTGGAGGGGCGGAGGTAGCTATGGCTACACCTTC	CAWRGGGSYGYTF
TRBD2	TRBV19	.	19	TRBJ2-2	TGTGCCAGTAGTATCGGGAGCGGGGGCGACTTCGCGAACACCGGGGAGCTGTTTTTT	CASSIGSGGDFANTGELFF
.	TRBV7-2	few	14	TRBJ2-3	TGTGCCAGCAGCTCCCGCCTCAACACAGATACGCAGTATTTT	CASSSRLNTDTQYF
.	TRBV30	.	12	TRBJ1-1	TGTGCCTGGAGTGAGGGGTACACTGAAGCTTTCTTT	CAWSEGYTEAFF
TRBD1	TRBV5-6	.	13	TRBJ1-2	TGTGCCAGCAGCTTTGGCAGGGGGTCTCGCTACACCTTC	CASSFGRGSRYTF
.	TRBV2	.	15	TRBJ1-5	TGTGCCAGCATGGAACAGGCACGGCTAGGTCAGCCCCAGCATTTT	CASMEQARLGQPQHF
.	TRBV7-7	.	13	TRBJ1-1	TGTGCCAGCAGCAGACAGCCGAACACTGAAGCTTTCTTT	CASSRQPNTEAFF
.	TRBV11-2	few	12	TRBJ2-7	TGTGCCAGCAGCTGGGGCCGGGACGAGCAGTACTTC	CASSWGRDEQYF
TRBD1	TRBV2	.	15	TRBJ2-3	TGTGCCAGCAACGGCCGGGACAGATTCTCAGATACGCAGTATTTT	CASNGRDRFSDTQYF
TRBD1	TRBV2	.	13	TRBJ1-2	TGTGCCAGCAGTGACCAGGGGGCGCTTGGCTACACCTTC	CASSDQGALGYTF
.	TRBV18	.	15	TRBJ2-5	TGTGCCAGCTCACCCCCTTCAACGGGGCAAGAGACCCAGTACTTC	CASSPPSTGQETQYF
.	TRBV2	.	12	TRBJ2-7	TGTGCCAGCAGGGCGGGACTTGACGAGCAGTACTTC	CASRAGLDEQYF
.	TRBV4-3	.	13	TRBJ2-1	TGCGCCAGCAGCCCGCAGGTGTACAATGAGCAGTTCTTC	CASSPQVYNEQFF
.	TRBV10-3	medium-sized	16	TRBJ1-1	TGTGCCATCGGGTTCTCGAGTGACAGACCGAACACTGAAGCTTTCTTT	CAIGFSSDRPNTEAFF
TRBD1	TRBV4-1	few	17	TRBJ2-7	TGCGCCAGCAGCCAAGACCTTGGGACAGGGTCCTCCTACGAGCAGTACTTC	CASSQDLGTGSSYEQYF
.	TRBV6-5	few	14	TRBJ1-4	TGTGCCAGCAGGCAGGGTGCAACTAATGAAAAACTGTTTTTT	CASRQGATNEKLFF
.	TRBV5-1	few	12	TRBJ2-3	TGCGCCAGCAGCCTTCAGTCAGATACGCAGTATTTT	CASSLQSDTQYF
.	TRBV7-2	few	17	TRBJ2-7	TGTGCCAGCAGCTTAGCCCTCGAGCGGCGTAACCCCTACGAGCAGTACTTC	CASSLALERRNPYEQYF
TRBD1	TRBV10-3	.	15	TRBJ2-7	TGTGCCATCAGTGAGTCCGACAGGGGGCCATACGAGCAGTACTTC	CAISESDRGPYEQYF
TRBD1	TRBV2	.	17	TRBJ1-1	TGTGCCAGCAGTGAAGGTGGGACAGGGTTGAGTAATACTGAAGCTTTCTTT	CASSEGGTGLSNTEAFF
TRBD1	TRBV4-3	.	18	TRBJ2-7	TGCGCCAGCAGCCAAGATCTGACAGGGGGGCTCCTCTCCTACGAGCAGTACTTC	CASSQDLTGGLLSYEQYF
.	TRBV29-1	few	12	TRBJ1-2	TGCAGCGTTGAAGGCCAGGGTGAAGGCTACACCTTC	CSVEGQGEGYTF
.	TRBV19	.	13	TRBJ1-5	TGTGCCAGTAGTATGGCTATTAATCAGCCCCAGCATTTT	CASSMAINQPQHF
.	TRBV30	.	12	TRBJ1-5	TGTGCCGCCGCAGGGAGCAACCAGCCCCAGCATTTT	CAAAGSNQPQHF
.	TRBV5-6	.	14	TRBJ2-7	TGTGCCAGCAGCTTGGCGGGAGAGTCCTACGAGCAGTACTTC	CASSLAGESYEQYF
TRBD2	TRBV11-2	.	15	TRBJ2-5	TGTGCCAGCAGCTTAAATCCTAGCGGAAAAGAGACCCAGTACTTC	CASSLNPSGKETQYF
.	TRBV6-6	.	13	TRBJ1-1	TGTGCCAGCAGTTGGAGGGCCGACAGCCAAGCTTTCTTT	CASSWRADSQAFF
.	TRBV9	.	15	TRBJ2-5	TGTGCCAGCAGCCCGGGACATGATTACCAAGAGACCCAGTACTTC	CASSPGHDYQETQYF
.	TRBV30	.	13	TRBJ2-7	TGTGCCTGGAGTAGGGGACCGAACTACGAGCAGTACTTC	CAWSRGPNYEQYF
.	TRBV28	once	14	TRBJ2-7	TGTGCCACCGTCGGCACGGGGCGCGGATACGAGCAGTACTTC	CATVGTGRGYEQYF
TRBD1	TRBV5-4	.	14	TRBJ1-2	TGTGCCAGCAGCTTGAGTCGGACAGGTTATGGCTACACCTTC	CASSLSRTGYGYTF
TRBD1	TRBV5-1	few	14	TRBJ2-1	TGCGCCAGCAGCACTGGGACAGGGGACGATGAGCAGTTCTTC	CASSTGTGDDEQFF
.	TRBV28	.	12	TRBJ2-1	TGTGCCAGCAGTGAAATGCTCAATGAGCAGTTCTTC	CASSEMLNEQFF
.	TRBV6-5	.	15	TRBJ2-1	TGTGCCAGCAGCCGAGGGGGGCACGGTGGAAATGAGCAGTTCTTC	CASSRGGHGGNEQFF
.	TRBV28	.	16	TRBJ2-5	TGTGCCAGCAGTTACAGAAGACGAAGGGGCCAAGAGACCCAGTACTTC	CASSYRRRRGQETQYF
.	TRBV29-1	few	14	TRBJ2-2	TGCAGCGTTCAACAGGGTGGGAACACCGGGGAGCTGTTTTTT	CSVQQGGNTGELFF
.	TRBV27	few	15	TRBJ2-7	TGTGCCAGCAGTTTGGCTAGTCCCAGCTCCTACGAGCAGTACTTC	CASSLASPSSYEQYF
TRBD1	TRBV4-2	few	18	TRBJ2-5	TGTGCCAGCAGCCAAGCCGTTCGAGGGACAGGGGGCATAGAGACCCAGTACTTC	CASSQAVRGTGGIETQYF
.	TRBV29-1	.	14	TRBJ1-1	TGCAGCGTTGAGGGAAGAGGGGGGGCGACTGAAGCTTTCTTT	CSVEGRGGATEAFF
.	TRBV20-1	.	11	TRBJ1-2	TGCAGTGCTAGAGCCTTCTGGGGCTACACCTTC	CSARAFWGYTF